The following is a T cell receptor (beta chain) sequence with its context. CDR3 length: 14 residues. Germline CDR1 reads MGHRA; CDR2 reads YSYEKL. The sample originates from a study of T cell changes during pregnancy in multiple sclerosis. Using immunoSEQ multiplex PCR, the repertoire was profiled, and TCRdb retains in-frame clones only, with some absent. The table has 65,000 to 95,000 clones, approximately 93% seen once; the top ten hold approximately 0.92%. The rearrangement links TRBV4-1 to TRBJ2-5; TRBD1 matches 7 bases. TRBJ2-7 explains the end of the DNA better; the J call may be wrong. This receptor was obtained from a female donor in good health, enrolled as a control in a pregnancy study. The sample here was peripheral blood, taken in the second trimester of pregnancy. The CDR3 region is CASSQVGQNYEQYF. The CDR3 DNA is TGCGCCAGCAGCCAAGTGGGACAGAATTACGAGCAGTACTTC.